These 17 T cell receptor beta chains were sequenced from one sample in a study of vaccination and CD4 T cells after COVID-19. This sample's treatment: approximately nine-day PBMC culture with coronavirus spike peptide pools or control peptides (ViraFEST assay). According to the study, CD4+ T cells from the unexposed donor were gathered ahead of the COVID-19 pandemic (2011-2018). The study sequenced cultured CD4+ T cell DNA using the Oncomine TCR Beta short-read assay. DNA came from CD4+ T cells after culture. MiXCR was run by TCRdb on the PCR reads, yielding one entry per CDR3 protein. Of some 8,000 distinct CDR3 sequences listed, 25% to 35% are singletons. No antigen is known for these receptors. The sequencing sample was made of CD4+ T cells from blood, cultured in vitro. The receptors were gathered from a human donor in good health.

This chain joins TRBV5-3 and TRBJ1-1, with D perhaps TRBD1 (6 bases). TRBV5-3 is recorded as an ORF, its role being uncertain. Trimming removed 6 bases at V and 0 bases at J, with 15 bases between. The CDR3 length is 15 residues. CDR3 sequence reads: CARTSGGGVNTEAFF. The CDR3 bases are TGTGCCAGAACTTCTGGGGGGGGCGTGAACACTGAAGCTTTCTTT.

The rearrangement joins TRBV10-3 to TRBJ1-1, with D unresolved. The V end was cut by 0 bases, the J end by 0 bases, with 11 bases between. This CDR3 spans 16 amino acids. The germline CDR1 and CDR2 sequences are ENHRY and SYGVKD. In DNA, the CDR3 is TGTGCCATCAGTGAGTCGAGGGCCTCGATGAACACTGAAGCTTTCTTT. Its protein product is CAISESRASMNTEAFF.

The gene calls are TRBV20-1 and TRBJ2-7, with 12 bases matching TRBD2. Germline lookup yields CDR1 DFQATT and CDR2 SNEGSKA (reference sequence). Unmatched junction bases numbered 5, after V lost 2 bases and J lost 6 bases. The CDR3 is 14 residues long. The CDR3 coding sequence is TGCAGTGCTAGAAGACTAGCGGGAGTCCCCGAGCAGTACTTC. It codes for CSARRLAGVPEQYF.

By frequency in the sample, this clonotype is medium-sized. The rearrangement links TRBV2 to TRBJ1-5; D is undetermined. Trimming took off 5 bases at V and 6 bases at J, with 14 bases between the two ends. The CDR3 extends over 14 amino acids. Per germline, CDR1 SNHLY and CDR2 FYNNEI. In DNA, the CDR3 is TGTGCCAGCAGTTCCGAGGGTCCCGGTCAGCCCCAGCATTTT. It yields the protein CASSSEGPGQPQHF.

This clonotype was observed a handful of times. This chain links TRBV2 with TRBJ2-5; D uncertain. Deletions cut 7 bases from V and 3 bases from J, with 6 bases between. The CDR3 contains 11 residues. Per germline, CDR1 SNHLY and CDR2 FYNNEI. The CDR3 sequence is CASTPEETQYF. The CDR3 nucleotides read TGTGCCAGCACACCCGAAGAGACCCAGTACTTC.

This chain's CDR3 is CASSESVGIYNEQFF. For the CDR3, the DNA is TGTGCCAGCAGTGAGTCCGTGGGGATCTACAATGAGCAGTTCTTC. The gene calls are TRBV6-1 and TRBJ2-1; D gene ambiguous. The CDR3 runs to 15 residues. Germline lookup yields CDR1 MNHNS and CDR2 SASEGT. Between the trimmed V and J ends, which lost 3 bases and 3 bases, there was a span of 12 bases.

V usage is TRBV12-3 or TRBV12-4 and J usage is TRBJ1-2; tentatively, D is TRBD1 (5 bases). V lost 6 bases, J lost 8 bases, and 16 bases lay in between. The CDR3 length is 13 residues. The CDR3 sequence: CASSQGRGYGYTF. The CDR3 DNA reads as TGTGCCAGCAGCCAAGGGCGGGGGTACGGCTACACCTTC.

The rearrangement links TRBV10-3 to TRBJ2-5; 7 bases map to TRBD1. The CDR3 consists of 12 residues. V shed 10 bases, J shed 5 bases, and the junction held 7 bases outside the gene matches. Germline-derived CDR1 and CDR2 are ENHRY and SYGVKD. The CDR3 protein is CATGTALETQYF. CDR3 sequence (DNA): TGTGCCACAGGGACAGCCCTGGAGACCCAGTACTTC.

CDR3 in amino acids: CASSIGTGGNQPQHF. In nucleotides, the CDR3 is TGTGCCAGTAGTATAGGGACGGGGGGCAATCAGCCCCAGCATTTT. J is TRBJ1-5 and V is TRBV19, with a weak D call TRBD1 (5 bases). Trimming removed 1 base at V and 2 bases at J, with 9 bases between. Germline V CDR1 and CDR2: LNHDA, SQIVND (reference sequence). The CDR3 is made up of 15 amino acids.

This clonotype was detected a few times. The chain uses TRBV7-2 and TRBJ2-1, with D perhaps TRBD2 (6 bases). V lost 3 bases and J 0 bases, leaving 6 bases between the germline ends. The CDR3 loop spans 14 amino acids. Germline assignment: CDR1 SGHTA and CDR2 FQGNSA. The CDR3 spells CASSLEGSYNEQFF. The CDR3 DNA sequence: TGTGCCAGCAGCTTGGAGGGCTCCTACAATGAGCAGTTCTTC.

The chain links TRBV24-1 to TRBJ2-1; TRBD1 aligns across 7 bases. This CDR3 spans 16 amino acids. Germline lookup yields CDR1 KGHDR and CDR2 SFDVKD. V trimming: 3 bases; J trimming: 6 bases; junction bases outside the gene matches: 10. Here the CDR3 reads CATSDLQGSPSNEQFF. CDR3 coding DNA: TGTGCCACCAGTGATCTACAGGGGTCCCCCAGCAATGAGCAGTTCTTC.

This rearrangement joins TRBV7-2 to TRBJ2-7; TRBD2 aligns across 11 bases. The germline gives CDR1 SGHTA, CDR2 FQGNSA. This CDR3 region has 16 residues. The V segment lost 5 bases and the J segment 2 bases; nucleotides outside the gene matches: 8. CDR3 DNA: TGTGCCAGCAGCCCGGGGACTAGCGGAGTGACCTACGAGCAGTACTTC. Translation: CASSPGTSGVTYEQYF.

In this sample, this clonotype turned up a few times. The chain has TRBV7-3 and TRBJ2-1; 9 bases match TRBD1. Germline V gene data show CDR1 as SGHTA and CDR2 as FQGTGA. The CDR3 contains 13 residues. The junction had 2 bases not matched to a gene; V was cut back by 5 bases and J by 6 bases. The CDR3 is CASSPTGGNEQFF. The DNA for the CDR3 is TGTGCCAGCAGCCCGACAGGGGGCAATGAGCAGTTCTTC.

The gene calls are TRBV6-2 or TRBV6-3 and TRBJ2-1; possibly TRBD2 for D (6 bases). The germline V gene encodes CDR1 MNHEY and CDR2 SVGEGT. The length of the CDR3 is 14 residues. The V gene lost 5 bases and the J gene lost 1 base, with 9 bases spanning the gap. The CDR3 loop reads CASSRAGSYNEQFF. The CDR3 nucleotides are TGTGCCAGCAGTCGGGCGGGATCCTACAATGAGCAGTTCTTC.

In this sample, this clonotype turned up a few times. The rearrangement links TRBV30 to TRBJ1-2, with 7 bases identical to TRBD1. J lost 8 bases, V lost 5 bases, and 14 bases had no gene match. Germline V gene sequence: CDR1 GTSNPN, CDR2 SVGIG (reference sequence). The CDR3 contains 14 residues. The CDR3 DNA follows: TGTGCCTGGGGCCATCCGGACAGGTCTATAGGCTACACCTTC. It codes for CAWGHPDRSIGYTF.

The sample holds a few counts of this clonotype. The chain links TRBV7-6 to TRBJ2-2; weak D call: TRBD2 (6 bases). In germline, CDR1 is SGHVS, CDR2 FNYEAQ. The length of the CDR3 is 14 residues. V shed 6 bases and J shed 2 bases, with 10 bases lying between them. The CDR3 is CASRSSANTGELFF. The CDR3 nucleotides are TGTGCCAGCAGGTCTAGCGCAAACACCGGGGAGCTGTTTTTT.

This clonotype occurred a few times. This chain uses TRBV6-5 with TRBJ1-1; no definite D call. Germline CDR1 MNHEY, CDR2 SVGAGI. The length of the CDR3 is 15 residues. Trimming took 2 bases from V and 4 from J, leaving 14 bases between them. The CDR3 protein is CASSYRRLGSTEAFF. In DNA, the CDR3 is TGTGCCAGCAGTTACCGGCGGCTGGGTAGCACTGAAGCTTTCTTT.